This entry is about one T cell receptor (beta chain). The method was immunoSEQ multiplex PCR; TCRdb's version includes in-frame clones alone and lacks a portion of them. Of fewer than 850,000 clones in the sample, 72% were seen once. Trimming shortened V by 7 bases and J by 9 bases, and 10 bases separated the two germline ends. CDR3 length equals 11 residues. Per germline, CDR1 MNHNS and CDR2 SASEGT. The entry originates in a study of shared clonotypes between healthy human individuals. The sequencing input was memory CD4+ T cells sorted from blood. The sample's subset: CD45RA-negative fraction. This chain uses TRBV6-1 with TRBJ1-5, with D maybe TRBD1 (6 bases). This TCR was sampled from a woman in her twenties or thirties in good health. The CDR3 loop is CASTLQGPQHF. In DNA, the CDR3 is TGTGCCAGCACCCTACAGGGGCCCCAGCATTTT.